This T cell receptor beta chain was sequenced for a study of blood T cell repertoires in COVID-19. Using immunoSEQ multiplex PCR, the repertoire was profiled, and TCRdb retains in-frame clones only, with some absent. The repertoire holds about 180,000 clones, with approximately 80% as singletons. This clone has more than one count but fewer than ten. Input material: peripheral blood. The receptor's source is a human donor in a cohort sampled during active COVID-19.

CDR3 in amino acids: CASSFGGERTYEQYF. The CDR3 region has the DNA TGTGCCAGCAGCTTTGGGGGGGAGAGGACTTACGAGCAGTACTTC. The chain combines TRBV7-2 with TRBJ2-7; 7 positions agree with TRBD2. With 3 bases clipped from V and 4 bases from J, the junction kept 9 bases outside the gene matches. The CDR3 is made up of 15 amino acids. CDR1 is SGHTA, CDR2 FQGNSA, per germline.